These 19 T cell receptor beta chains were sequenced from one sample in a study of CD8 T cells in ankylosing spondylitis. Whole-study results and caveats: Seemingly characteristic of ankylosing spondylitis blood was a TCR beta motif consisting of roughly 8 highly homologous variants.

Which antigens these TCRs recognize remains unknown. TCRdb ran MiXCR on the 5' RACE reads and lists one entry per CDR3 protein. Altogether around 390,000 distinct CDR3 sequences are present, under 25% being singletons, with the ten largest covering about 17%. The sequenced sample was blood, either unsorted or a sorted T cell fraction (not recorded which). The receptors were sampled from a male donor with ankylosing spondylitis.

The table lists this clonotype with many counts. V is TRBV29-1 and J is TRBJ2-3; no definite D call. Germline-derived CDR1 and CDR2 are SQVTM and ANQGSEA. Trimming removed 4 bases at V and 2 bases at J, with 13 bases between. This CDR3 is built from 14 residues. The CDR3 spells CSVGARPDTDTQYF. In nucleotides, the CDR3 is TGCAGCGTTGGAGCCCGGCCCGACACAGATACGCAGTATTTT.

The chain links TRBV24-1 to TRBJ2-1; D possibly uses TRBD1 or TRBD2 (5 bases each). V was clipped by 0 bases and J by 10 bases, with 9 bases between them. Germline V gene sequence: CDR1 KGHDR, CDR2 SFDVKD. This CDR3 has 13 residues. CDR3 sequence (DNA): TGTGCCACCAGTGATTTGGAGGGGACCGAGCAGTTCTTC. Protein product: CATSDLEGTEQFF.

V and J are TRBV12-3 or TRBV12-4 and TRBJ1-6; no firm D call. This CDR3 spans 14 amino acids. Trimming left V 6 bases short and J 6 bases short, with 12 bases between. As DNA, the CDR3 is TGTGCCAGCAGCCCGGACGGACCTAATTCACCCCTCCACTTT. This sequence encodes CASSPDGPNSPLHF.

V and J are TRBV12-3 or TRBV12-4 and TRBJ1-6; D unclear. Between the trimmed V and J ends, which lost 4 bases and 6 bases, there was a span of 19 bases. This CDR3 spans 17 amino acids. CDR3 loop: CASSSLTGPQVNSPLHF. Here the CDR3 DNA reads TGTGCCAGCAGTTCTTTAACCGGGCCCCAAGTTAATTCACCCCTCCACTTT.

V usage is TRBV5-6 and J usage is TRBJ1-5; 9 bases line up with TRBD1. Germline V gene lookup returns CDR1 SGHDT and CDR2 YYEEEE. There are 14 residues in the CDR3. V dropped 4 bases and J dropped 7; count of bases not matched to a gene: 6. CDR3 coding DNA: TGTGCCAGCAGCGCGGGACAGGGAACGCAGCCCCAGCATTTT. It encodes CASSAGQGTQPQHF.

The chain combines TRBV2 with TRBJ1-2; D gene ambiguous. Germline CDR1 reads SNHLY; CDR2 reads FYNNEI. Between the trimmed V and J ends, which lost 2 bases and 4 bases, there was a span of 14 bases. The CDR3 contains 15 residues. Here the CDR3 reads CASSELETVLYGYTF. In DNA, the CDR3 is TGTGCCAGCAGTGAATTAGAGACGGTTCTCTATGGCTACACCTTC. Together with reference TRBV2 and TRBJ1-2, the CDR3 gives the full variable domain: EPEVTQTPSHQVTQMGQEVILRCVPISNHLYFYWYRQILGQKVEFLVSFYNNEISEKSEIFDDQFSVERPDGSNFTLKIRSTKLEDSAMYFCASSELETVLYGYTFGSGTRLTVV.

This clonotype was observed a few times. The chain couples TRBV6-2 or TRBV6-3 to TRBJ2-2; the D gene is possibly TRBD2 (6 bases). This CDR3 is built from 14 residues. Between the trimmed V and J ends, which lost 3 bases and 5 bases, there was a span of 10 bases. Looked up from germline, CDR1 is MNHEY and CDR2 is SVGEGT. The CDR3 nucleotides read TGTGCCAGCAGTTATCCCCGGGAGACCGGGGAGCTGTTTTTT. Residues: CASSYPRETGELFF.

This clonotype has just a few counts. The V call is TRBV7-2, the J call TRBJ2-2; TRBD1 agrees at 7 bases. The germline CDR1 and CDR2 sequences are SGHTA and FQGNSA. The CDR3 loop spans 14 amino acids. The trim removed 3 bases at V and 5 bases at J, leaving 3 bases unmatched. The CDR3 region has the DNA TGTGCCAGCAGCTTTACAGGGGAAACCGGGGAGCTGTTTTTT. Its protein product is CASSFTGETGELFF. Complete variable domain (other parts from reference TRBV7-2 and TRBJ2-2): GAGVSQSPSNKVTEKGKDVELRCDPISGHTALYWYRQSLGQGLEFLIYFQGNSAPDKSGLPSDRFSAERTGGSVSTLTIQRTQQEDSAVYLCASSFTGETGELFFGEGSRLTVL.

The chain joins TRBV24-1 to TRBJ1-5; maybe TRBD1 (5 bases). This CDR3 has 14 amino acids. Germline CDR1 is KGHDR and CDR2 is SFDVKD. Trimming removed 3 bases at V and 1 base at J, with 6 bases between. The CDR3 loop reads CATSDRGSNQPQHF. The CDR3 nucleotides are TGTGCCACCAGTGATAGGGGAAGCAATCAGCCCCAGCATTTT.

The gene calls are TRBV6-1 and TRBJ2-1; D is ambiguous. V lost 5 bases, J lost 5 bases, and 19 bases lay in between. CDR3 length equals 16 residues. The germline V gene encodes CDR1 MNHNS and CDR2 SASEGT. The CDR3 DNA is TGTGCCAGCAGTCCTCAATGGGTTGTAGCACACAATGAGCAGTTCTTC. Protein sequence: CASSPQWVVAHNEQFF.

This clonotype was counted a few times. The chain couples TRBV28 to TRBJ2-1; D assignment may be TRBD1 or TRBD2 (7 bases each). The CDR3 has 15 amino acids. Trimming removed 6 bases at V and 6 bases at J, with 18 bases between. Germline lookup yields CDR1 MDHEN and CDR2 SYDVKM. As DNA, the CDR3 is TGTGCCAGCAGCCCCGGGGGGACAGTCCGCAATGAGCAGTTCTTC. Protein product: CASSPGGTVRNEQFF.

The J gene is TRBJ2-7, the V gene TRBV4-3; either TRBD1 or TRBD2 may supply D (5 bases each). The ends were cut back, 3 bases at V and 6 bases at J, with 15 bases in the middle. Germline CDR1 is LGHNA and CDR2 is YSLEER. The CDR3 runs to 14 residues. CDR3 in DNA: TGCGCCAGCAGCCAGGCGCCAGGGACGAGCGAGCAGTACTTC. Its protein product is CASSQAPGTSEQYF.

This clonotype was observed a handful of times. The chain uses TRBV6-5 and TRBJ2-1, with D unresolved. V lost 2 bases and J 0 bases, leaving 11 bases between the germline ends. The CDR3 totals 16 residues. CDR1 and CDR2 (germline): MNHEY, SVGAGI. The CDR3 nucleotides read TGTGCCAGCAGTTACCCAACTACACCCTCCTACAATGAGCAGTTCTTC. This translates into CASSYPTTPSYNEQFF.

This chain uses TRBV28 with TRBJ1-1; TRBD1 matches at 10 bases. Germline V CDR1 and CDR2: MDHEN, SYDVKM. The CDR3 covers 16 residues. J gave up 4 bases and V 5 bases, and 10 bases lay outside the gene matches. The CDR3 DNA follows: TGTGCCAGCAGTGCGGGCGACAGGGGGCAGGTCACTGAAGCTTTCTTT. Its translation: CASSAGDRGQVTEAFF.

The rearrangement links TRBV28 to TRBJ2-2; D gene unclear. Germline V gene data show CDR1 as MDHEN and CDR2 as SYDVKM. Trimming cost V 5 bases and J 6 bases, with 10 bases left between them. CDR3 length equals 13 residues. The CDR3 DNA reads TGTGCCAGCAGTGCGGACCCTGCCGGGGAGCTGTTTTTT. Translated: CASSADPAGELFF. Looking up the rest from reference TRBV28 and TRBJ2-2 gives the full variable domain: DVKVTQSSRYLVKRTGEKVFLECVQDMDHENMFWYRQDPGLGLRLIYFSYDVKMKEKGDIPEGYSVSREKKERFSLILESASTNQTSMYLCASSADPAGELFFGEGSRLTVL.

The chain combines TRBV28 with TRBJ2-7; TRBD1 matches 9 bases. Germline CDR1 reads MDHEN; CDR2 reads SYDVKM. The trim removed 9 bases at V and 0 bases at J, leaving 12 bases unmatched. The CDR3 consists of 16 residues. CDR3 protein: CARDEGQGRYSYEQYF. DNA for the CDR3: TGTGCCAGAGACGAAGGACAGGGGCGCTACTCCTACGAGCAGTACTTC.

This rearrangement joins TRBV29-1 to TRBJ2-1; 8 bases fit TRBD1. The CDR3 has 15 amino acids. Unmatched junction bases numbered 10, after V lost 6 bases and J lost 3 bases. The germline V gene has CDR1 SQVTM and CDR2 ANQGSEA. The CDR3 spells CSVHQGAQGYNEQFF. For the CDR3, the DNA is TGCAGCGTGCACCAGGGGGCGCAGGGCTACAATGAGCAGTTCTTC.

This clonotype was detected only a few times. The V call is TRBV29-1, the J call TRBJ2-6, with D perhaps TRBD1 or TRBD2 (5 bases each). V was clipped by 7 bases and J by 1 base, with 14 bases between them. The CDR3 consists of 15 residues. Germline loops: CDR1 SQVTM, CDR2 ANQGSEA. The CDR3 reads CSALKRTSGANVLTF. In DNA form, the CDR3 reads TGCAGCGCTCTAAAGCGGACATCTGGGGCCAACGTCCTGACTTTC. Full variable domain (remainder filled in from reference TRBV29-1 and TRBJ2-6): SAVISQKPSRDICQRGTSLTIQCQVDSQVTMMFWYRQQPGQSLTLIATANQGSEATYESGFVIDKFPISRPNLTFSTLTVSNMSPEDSSIYLCSALKRTSGANVLTFGAGSRLTVL.

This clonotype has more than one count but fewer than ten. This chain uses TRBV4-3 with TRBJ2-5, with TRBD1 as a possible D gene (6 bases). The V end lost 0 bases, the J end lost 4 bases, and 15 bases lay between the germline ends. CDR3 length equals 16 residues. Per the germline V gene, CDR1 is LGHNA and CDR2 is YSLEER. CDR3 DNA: TGCGCCAGCAGCCAAGATTGGGCTACAGGGCGAGAGACCCAGTACTTC. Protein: CASSQDWATGRETQYF.